This T cell receptor beta chain was captured by sequencing in a study of blood T cell repertoires in COVID-19. About the study: Samples representing acute and convalescent COVID-19 were sourced from the United States, Italy and Spain.

Germline V gene data show CDR1 as MDHEN and CDR2 as SYDVKM. CDR3 length: 13 amino acids. Trimming took off 1 base at V and 10 bases at J, with 13 bases between the two ends. This clone is a singleton in its sample. In the original workflow: Nucleated cell number was recorded as an estimate derived from reference gene primer amplification. Libraries were prepared by immunoSEQ multiplex PCR; TCRdb keeps only in-frame clonotypes and omits some of them. Clone size and V and J calls were adopted from that table, with D and trimming inferred from the DNA. The sample carries some 150,000 clones, approximately 80% recorded once.

This receptor was identified in a man aged 60 to 75 with acute or convalescent COVID-19. Sequenced material: peripheral blood. The chain couples TRBV28 to TRBJ1-1; D gene unclear. CDR3 sequence reads: CASSLSWQRGAFF. The CDR3 DNA reads TGTGCCAGCAGTTTATCTTGGCAGCGCGGAGCTTTCTTT.